The 10 T cell receptor beta chains below were found in one sample sequenced in a study of identical twins. TCRdb processed the 5' RACE reads anew with MiXCR; each CDR3 protein has one entry. The repertoire holds some 560,000 distinct CDR3 sequences, with over 8.5% as singletons. This same sample was also part of a study on yellow fever vaccine responses in identical twins.

Sequenced sample: PBMCs. The origin of the receptors is a woman between 18 and 30 years old in good health.

Ten or more counts support this clonotype. CDR3 protein: CASSLLAGGITYEQYF. The CDR3 DNA follows: TGTGCCAGCAGCTTACTAGCGGGAGGTATAACCTACGAGCAGTACTTC. The gene calls are TRBV7-2 and TRBJ2-7; 11 bases agree with TRBD2. With V trimmed by 2 bases and J by 2 bases, 5 bases remained unmatched. Germline CDR1 and CDR2: SGHTA and FQGNSA. The CDR3 is 16 amino acids.

CDR3 amino acids: CASSAGQGLQGDEQFF. The CDR3 nucleotides read TGTGCCAGCAGCGCGGGACAGGGGCTACAGGGGGATGAGCAGTTCTTC. The rearrangement links TRBV7-9 to TRBJ2-1, with 10 positions matching TRBD1. CDR3 length: 16 amino acids. Trimming took 5 bases from V and 8 from J; bases not matched to a gene: 12. Germline V CDR1 and CDR2: SEHNR, FQNEAQ (reference sequence).

V usage is TRBV12-3 or TRBV12-4 and J usage is TRBJ1-2, with 7 bases matching TRBD1. V was pared by 0 bases and J by 5 bases, with 3 bases of the junction left unmatched. The length of the CDR3 is 14 residues. CDR3 region: CASSLAEQGYGYTF. DNA for the CDR3: TGTGCCAGCAGTTTAGCGGAACAGGGGTATGGCTACACCTTC.

This clonotype was counted ten times or more. The chain couples TRBV7-6 to TRBJ2-7, with D tentatively TRBD1 (6 bases). V dropped 6 bases and J dropped 4 bases, with 13 bases sitting between them. Germline-derived CDR1 and CDR2 are SGHVS and FNYEAQ. This CDR3 comprises 13 residues. The CDR3 DNA reads as TGTGCCAGCAGTGGGGGAAGGGGGTACGAGCAGTACTTC. Encoded protein: CASSGGRGYEQYF. Based on the CDR3 plus reference TRBV7-6 and TRBJ2-7, the full variable domain is GAGVSQSPRYKVTKRGQDVALRCDPISGHVSLYWYRQALGQGPEFLTYFNYEAQQDKSGLPNDRFSAERPEGSISTLTIQRTEQRDSAMYRCASSGGRGYEQYFGPGTRLTVT.

This clonotype showed up many times. The CDR3 DNA is TGCAGCGTTGTAGGAGACTATGGCTACACCTTC. Protein product: CSVVGDYGYTF. The genes are TRBV29-1 and TRBJ1-2; no clear D gene. The V and J ends lost 4 bases and 3 bases respectively, with 6 bases between them. CDR3 length: 11 amino acids. Per germline, CDR1 SQVTM and CDR2 ANQGSEA.

The chain couples TRBV7-9 to TRBJ1-1; TRBD1 aligns across 8 bases. The V and J ends lost 5 bases and 6 bases, in that order; junction bases with no gene match: 2. CDR1 and CDR2 from the germline V gene are SEHNR and FQNEAQ (reference sequence). The CDR3 totals 12 residues. The DNA for the CDR3 is TGTGCCAGCAGCAGCAGGGGGCCTGAAGCTTTCTTT. This gives the protein CASSSRGPEAFF.

V is TRBV4-2 and J is TRBJ2-1, with TRBD2 matching 9 bases. Trimming cost V 4 bases and J 0 bases; bases outside gene matches: 10. The CDR3 totals 18 residues. Germline V gene lookup returns CDR1 LGHNA and CDR2 YNFKEQ. The DNA of the CDR3 is TGTGCCAGCAGCCCGACTAGCGGTGCCTTAAGCTCCTACAATGAGCAGTTCTTC. Encoded protein: CASSPTSGALSSYNEQFF.

Only one count was recorded for this clonotype. The chain couples TRBV20-1 to TRBJ2-1; 11 bases agree with TRBD2. Per germline, CDR1 DFQATT and CDR2 SNEGSKA (reference sequence). This CDR3 has 22 residues. V was pared by 6 bases and J by 4 bases, with 29 bases of the junction left unmatched. This CDR3 is CSALGAGTSRRGLAGGYNEQFF. The CDR3, as DNA: TGCAGTGCCCTCGGGGCCGGGACCTCTAGGAGAGGGCTAGCGGGAGGATACAATGAGCAGTTCTTC.

At least ten counts were recorded for this clonotype. The gene calls are TRBV5-1 and TRBJ2-1; 7 bases fit TRBD1. Germline V gene lookup returns CDR1 SGHRS and CDR2 YFSETQ. The CDR3 is 14 residues long. V shed 4 bases, J shed 5 bases, and the junction held 6 bases outside the gene matches. CDR3 in amino acids: CASSPDRVHNEQFF. DNA for the CDR3: TGCGCCAGCAGCCCCGACAGGGTCCACAATGAGCAGTTCTTC.

This chain connects TRBV12-3 or TRBV12-4 to TRBJ2-7; tentatively, D is TRBD1 (5 bases). This CDR3 comprises 13 residues. Trimming took off 1 base at V and 5 bases at J, with 9 bases between the two ends. The DNA for the CDR3 is TGTGCCAGCAGTTTAGACAGGAATGACGAGCAGTACTTC. Its translation: CASSLDRNDEQYF.